This TCR beta chain was captured in a study of a mutant IDH1 vaccine in newly diagnosed glioma. Study summary: The study started vaccination 4-6 weeks after radiotherapy alone, or with temozolomide cycles.

V lost 4 bases, J lost 7 bases, and 2 bases stayed unmatched. This CDR3 has 13 amino acids. Germline V gene data show CDR1 as SGHRS and CDR2 as YFSETQ. The time point: week 5, during vaccination. Mutant IDH1 20-mer peptide, at 300 ug, made up each vaccine dose, with topical imiquimod. Donors' newly diagnosed IDH1-mutant WHO grade 3 or 4 astrocytomas lacked nuclear ATRX. TCRdb's table, derived via immunoSEQ multiplex PCR, lists solely in-frame clones and lacks some. Of over 50,000 clones listed, over 80% are singletons. This clone appeared once. The antigen is not known. This sequence was found in a woman aged 40 to 50 with glioma. The specimen comprised PBMCs, sampled from a glioma patient whose treatment included an IDH1 peptide vaccine. The chain combines TRBV5-1 with TRBJ2-1; 10 bases map to TRBD1. The DNA for the CDR3 is TGCGCCAGCAGCGGGACAGGGGTTAATGAGCAGTTCTTC. Encoded protein: CASSGTGVNEQFF.